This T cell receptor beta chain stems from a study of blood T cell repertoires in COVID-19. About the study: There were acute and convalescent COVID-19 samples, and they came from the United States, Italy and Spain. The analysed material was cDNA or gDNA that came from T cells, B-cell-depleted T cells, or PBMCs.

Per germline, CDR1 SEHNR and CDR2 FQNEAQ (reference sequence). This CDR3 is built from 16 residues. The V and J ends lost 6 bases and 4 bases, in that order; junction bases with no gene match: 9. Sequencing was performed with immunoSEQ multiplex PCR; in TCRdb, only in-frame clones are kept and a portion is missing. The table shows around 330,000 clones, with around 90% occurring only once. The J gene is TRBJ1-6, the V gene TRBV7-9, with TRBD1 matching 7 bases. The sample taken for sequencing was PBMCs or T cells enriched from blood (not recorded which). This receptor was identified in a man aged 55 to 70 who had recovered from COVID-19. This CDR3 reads CASRARQGEYNSPLHF. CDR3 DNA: TGTGCCAGCAGGGCTAGACAGGGCGAATATAATTCACCCCTCCACTTT.